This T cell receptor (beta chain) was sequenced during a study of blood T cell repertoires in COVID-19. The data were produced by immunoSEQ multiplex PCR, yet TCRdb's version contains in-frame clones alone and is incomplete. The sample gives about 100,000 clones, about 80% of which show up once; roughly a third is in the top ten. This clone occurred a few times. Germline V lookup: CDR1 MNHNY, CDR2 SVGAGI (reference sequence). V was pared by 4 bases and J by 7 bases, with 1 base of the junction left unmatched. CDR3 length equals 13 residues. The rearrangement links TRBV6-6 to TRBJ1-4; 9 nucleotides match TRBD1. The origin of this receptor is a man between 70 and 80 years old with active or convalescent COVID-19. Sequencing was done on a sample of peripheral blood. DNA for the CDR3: TGTGCCAGCAGTTGGACAGGGGTTGAAAAACTGTTTTTT. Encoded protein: CASSWTGVEKLFF.